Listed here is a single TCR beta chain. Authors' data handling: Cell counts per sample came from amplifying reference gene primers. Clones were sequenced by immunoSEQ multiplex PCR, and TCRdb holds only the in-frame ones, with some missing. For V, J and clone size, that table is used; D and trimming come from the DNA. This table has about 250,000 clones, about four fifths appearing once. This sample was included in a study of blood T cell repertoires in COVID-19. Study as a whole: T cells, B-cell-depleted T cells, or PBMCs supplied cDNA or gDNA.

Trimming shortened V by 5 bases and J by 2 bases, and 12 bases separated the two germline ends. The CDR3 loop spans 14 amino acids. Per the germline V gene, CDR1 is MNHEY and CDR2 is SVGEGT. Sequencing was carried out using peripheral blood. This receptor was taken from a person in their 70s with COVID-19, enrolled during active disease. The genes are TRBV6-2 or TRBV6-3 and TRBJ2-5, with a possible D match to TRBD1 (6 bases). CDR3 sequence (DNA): TGTGCCAGCAGTCTTGGGACAATACAAGAGACCCAGTACTTC. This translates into CASSLGTIQETQYF.